Reported below is one T cell receptor beta chain. As handled by the study authors: Estimation of nucleated cell counts was performed using reference gene primer amplification. The method was immunoSEQ multiplex PCR; TCRdb's version includes in-frame clones alone and lacks a portion of them. V and J calls and clone size come straight from that table; D and trimming were deduced from the DNA. Of roughly 350,000 clones detected, around 87% appear once; the ten largest clones hold more than 5%. The sample comes from a study of blood T cell repertoires in COVID-19. The TCR was taken from a woman aged 45 to 65 with COVID-19, enrolled during active disease. The sequenced material came from peripheral blood.

The CDR3, as DNA: TGTGCCAGCAGTTACTCCGACAGGGCAAATCAGCCCCAGCATTTT. Translation gives CASSYSDRANQPQHF. V gene TRBV6-5 combines with J gene TRBJ1-5; TRBD1 agrees at 7 bases. The germline V gene has CDR1 MNHEY and CDR2 SVGAGI. The CDR3 consists of 15 residues. With V trimmed by 0 bases and J by 4 bases, 3 bases remained unmatched.